This TCR beta chain was recovered during a study of response to subunit inactivated influenza vaccine. Germline values: CDR1 SQVTM, CDR2 ANQGSEA. This CDR3 is 13 amino acids long. V lost 4 bases to trimming and J lost 0 bases, with 7 bases between them. Points from the study as a whole: The authors put forward the suggestion that each seasonal influenza vaccination may bring in only a limited number of new T cells.

Details on this clonotype: The target antigen is unknown.

TCRdb re-analysed the RT-PCR reads in MiXCR, keeping a single row per CDR3 protein. The data show roughly 650,000 distinct CDR3 sequences, approximately 15% seen once. The sequenced sample was PBMCs from blood, obtained 11 to 12 days after vaccination. V is TRBV29-1 and J is TRBJ1-3, with D hard to call. This receptor was taken from a man in his fifties who received an inactivated influenza vaccine. The CDR3 spells CSVGRDSGNTIYF. In nucleotides, the CDR3 is TGCAGCGTTGGACGGGACTCTGGAAACACCATATATTTT. The full variable domain, in which reference TRBV29-1 and TRBJ1-3 provide the parts outside the CDR3, is SAVISQKPSRDICQRGTSLTIQCQVDSQVTMMFWYRQQPGQSLTLIATANQGSEATYESGFVIDKFPISRPNLTFSTLTVSNMSPEDSSIYLCSVGRDSGNTIYFGEGSWLTVV.